The 15 T cell receptor beta chains below were found in one sample sequenced in a study of cytomegalovirus exposure and HLA in healthy donors. TCRdb's table, derived via immunoSEQ multiplex PCR, lists solely in-frame clones and lacks some. The sample has approximately 300,000 clones; around 90% are singletons. The sample consisted of PBMCs. The receptors were sampled from a woman aged 25 to 39 in good health and CMV-seropositive.

In its sample, this clone was seen once. This chain joins TRBV13 and TRBJ2-5; perhaps TRBD1 as D (5 bases). The germline gives CDR1 PRHDT, CDR2 FYEKMQ (reference sequence). Deletions cut 5 bases from V and 4 bases from J, with 11 bases between. The CDR3 totals 13 residues. As DNA, the CDR3 is TGTGCCAGCAGCGAAGAGCAGGGAGAGACCCAGTACTTC. Translated, it gives CASSEEQGETQYF.

This chain links TRBV7-7 with TRBJ2-3; 7 nucleotides line up with TRBD2. The CDR3 spans 14 residues. Germline CDR1 SSHAT, CDR2 FNYEAQ (reference sequence). The J segment lost 8 bases and the V segment lost 5 bases, leaving 10 bases of the junction unmatched. The CDR3 reads CASSPLAAAGTQYF. In DNA form, the CDR3 reads TGTGCCAGCAGCCCCCTAGCGGCGGCGGGTACGCAGTATTTT. Filled out from reference TRBV7-7 and TRBJ2-3, the complete variable domain reads GAGVSQSPRYKVTKRGQDVTLRCDPISSHATLYWYQQALGQGPEFLTYFNYEAQPDKSGLPSDRFSAERPEGSISTLTIQRTEQRDSAMYRCASSPLAAAGTQYFGPGTRLTVL.

This rearrangement joins TRBV19 to TRBJ2-3, with 12 bases matching TRBD2. The V gene end was trimmed by 5 bases and the J gene end by 2 bases; junction bases not matched to a gene: 5. Germline CDR1 reads LNHDA; CDR2 reads SQIVND (reference sequence). The CDR3 totals 16 residues. The DNA of the CDR3 is TGTGCCAGTAGTGATCTAGCGGGGGGGGTCACAGATACGCAGTATTTT. Its translation is CASSDLAGGVTDTQYF.

This sequence joins TRBV5-4 and TRBJ2-2; 8 nucleotides align to TRBD1. CDR1 is SGHNT and CDR2 is YYREEE in the germline V gene (reference sequence). CDR3 length: 16 amino acids. After removal of 2 bases from V and 1 base from J, the junction contained 4 bases not matched to a gene. The CDR3 DNA reads as TGTGCCAGCAGCTTAGTTGGGACAGGGAACACCGGGGAGCTGTTTTTT. Its protein product is CASSLVGTGNTGELFF.

This chain connects TRBV13 to TRBJ2-7; no clear D gene. The length of the CDR3 is 14 residues. Trimming pared 0 bases from V and 1 base from J, leaving 7 bases between. Per the germline V gene, CDR1 is PRHDT and CDR2 is FYEKMQ (reference sequence). The CDR3: CASSLGISSYEQYF. The CDR3 region has the DNA TGTGCCAGCAGCTTAGGCATATCGTCCTACGAGCAGTACTTC. The full variable domain, with the rest looked up from reference TRBV13 and TRBJ2-7, is AAGVIQSPRHLIKEKRETATLKCYPIPRHDTVYWYQQGPGQDPQFLISFYEKMQSDKGSIPDRFSAQQFSDYHSELNMSSLELGDSALYFCASSLGISSYEQYFGPGTRLTVT.

The V call is TRBV16, the J call TRBJ1-2; D perhaps matches TRBD1 (6 bases). Germline CDR1 is KGHSY and CDR2 is FQNENV. The CDR3 has 16 amino acids. V lost 4 bases, J lost 3 bases, and 18 bases lay in between. CDR3 bases: TGTGCCAGCAGCCCCTCGCCAGGGGAAAGAGACTATGGCTACACCTTC. It codes for CASSPSPGERDYGYTF.

V gene TRBV7-3 combines with J gene TRBJ2-5; D is undetermined. This CDR3 is 13 amino acids long. Per germline, CDR1 SGHTA and CDR2 FQGTGA. The V end was cut by 1 base, the J end by 4 bases, with 7 bases between. This CDR3 reads CASSLKPGETQYF. The CDR3 region has the DNA TGTGCCAGCAGCTTAAAGCCTGGAGAGACCCAGTACTTC.

This chain joins TRBV7-9 and TRBJ1-1; no firm D call. This CDR3 is 13 amino acids long. V lost 11 bases, J lost 4 bases, and 17 bases lay in between. Germline CDR1 is SEHNR and CDR2 is FQNEAQ (reference sequence). CDR3 amino acids: CAGRSSEGTEAFF. CDR3 DNA: TGTGCCGGCCGATCCTCAGAGGGCACTGAAGCTTTCTTT.

The chain carries TRBV5-6 and TRBJ1-2; D is possibly TRBD1 (5 bases). The CDR3 runs 13 residues. Trimming left V 4 bases short and J 2 bases short, with 9 bases between. Germline loops: CDR1 SGHDT, CDR2 YYEEEE. CDR3 amino acids: CASSAGRNYGYTF. The CDR3 DNA reads TGTGCCAGCAGCGCGGGACGAAACTATGGCTACACCTTC.

The J gene is TRBJ2-5, the V gene TRBV2; 7 bases are a match to TRBD1. Germline CDR1 SNHLY, CDR2 FYNNEI. V gave up 8 bases and J gave up 0 bases; unmatched junction bases: 18. The CDR3 totals 18 residues. Here the CDR3 DNA reads TGTGCCAGCGTTTCGGGACAGATCCTCCTACCCGACCAAGAGACCCAGTACTTC. Its translation is CASVSGQILLPDQETQYF.

The V gene is TRBV27, the J gene TRBJ1-2; D not resolved. Deletions cut 6 bases from V and 0 bases from J, with 11 bases between. CDR1 is MNHEY, CDR2 SMNVEV, per germline (reference sequence). The CDR3 consists of 14 residues. The CDR3, as DNA: TGTGCCAGCAGCTTAGCTGGGGCTAACTATGGCTACACCTTC. Its translation: CASSLAGANYGYTF.

The CDR3 reads CASTATEKLFF. The DNA for the CDR3 is TGTGCCAGCACCGCAACAGAGAAACTGTTTTTT. The chain has TRBV28 and TRBJ1-4; D unclear. The germline V gene encodes CDR1 MDHEN and CDR2 SYDVKM. CDR3 length equals 11 residues. Trimming left V 7 bases short and J 11 bases short, with 11 bases between. The variable domain in full, completed from reference TRBV28 and TRBJ1-4, reads DVKVTQSSRYLVKRTGEKVFLECVQDMDHENMFWYRQDPGLGLRLIYFSYDVKMKEKGDIPEGYSVSREKKERFSLILESASTNQTSMYLCASTATEKLFFGSGTQLSVL.

V usage is TRBV5-6 and J usage is TRBJ2-3; D could derive from TRBD1 or TRBD2 (5 bases each). V was shortened by 0 bases and J by 8 bases, with 10 bases between the two germline ends. The CDR3 runs 13 residues. Germline V gene data show CDR1 as SGHDT and CDR2 as YYEEEE. CDR3 bases: TGTGCCAGCAGCTTGGGGGGGTATGGTACGCAGTATTTT. Protein sequence: CASSLGGYGTQYF.

The chain is built from TRBV27 and TRBJ2-3; D is uncertain. V lost 0 bases and J 2 bases, leaving 6 bases between the germline ends. CDR3 size: 14 residues. Germline lookup yields CDR1 MNHEY and CDR2 SMNVEV (reference sequence). Here the CDR3 DNA reads TGTGCCAGCAGTTTATCGGCCCCCACAGATACGCAGTATTTT. This codes for CASSLSAPTDTQYF.

The chain links TRBV29-1 to TRBJ2-5, with TRBD1 matching 10 bases. Germline CDR1 is SQVTM and CDR2 is ANQGSEA. V lost 3 bases and J lost 2; bases outside the gene matches: 0. The CDR3 has 13 amino acids. DNA for the CDR3: TGCAGCGTTGAGGGACAGGGGCAAGAGACCCAGTACTTC. Amino acids: CSVEGQGQETQYF.